This passage covers 24 T cell receptor beta chains from one sample sequenced in a study of T-cell memory formation after mild COVID-19. TCRdb re-analysed the 5' RACE reads in MiXCR, keeping a single row per CDR3 protein. Among about 470,000 distinct CDR3 sequences listed, 15% to 20% were seen once. Material for sequencing was PBMCs or a T cell subset sorted from them (not recorded which). These receptors were taken from an adult woman who had mild COVID-19 (a few samples of this study predate the infection). Cell type and time point are not known.

The gene calls are TRBV7-8 and TRBJ1-6, with D maybe TRBD1 (6 bases). Trimming removed 5 bases at V and 8 bases at J, with 22 bases between. Germline V gene lookup returns CDR1 SGHVS and CDR2 FQNEAQ. This CDR3 spans 17 amino acids. In nucleotides, the CDR3 is TGTGCCAGCAGCCCATACAGGGTTCTTACCTCCGATTCACCCCTCCACTTT. It codes for CASSPYRVLTSDSPLHF.

In its sample, this clonotype was seen a few times. J is TRBJ2-4 and V is TRBV3-1; possible D gene TRBD2, 7 bases. V was shortened by 4 bases and J by 3 bases, with 13 bases between the two germline ends. The germline gives CDR1 LGHDT, CDR2 YNNKEL (reference sequence). The CDR3 totals 15 residues. The CDR3 here is CASSLRGADKNIQYF. The CDR3 nucleotides read TGTGCCAGCAGCCTCCGGGGGGCCGACAAAAACATTCAGTACTTC.

This clonotype appeared a few times. The V call is TRBV21-1, the J call TRBJ2-7; the table calls TRBD1, which could not be checked here. TRBV21-1 is flagged as a pseudogene. The CDR3 length is 14 residues. The CDR3 DNA is TGTGCCAGCAGCATCCGTGACAGCCGCTACGAGCAGTACTTC. Translated, it gives CASSIRDSRYEQYF.

This clonotype occurred many times. The rearrangement joins TRBV29-1 to TRBJ2-1, with 9 bases fitting TRBD2. V lost 7 bases, J lost 0 bases, and 19 bases stayed unmatched. CDR1 and CDR2 from the germline V gene are SQVTM and ANQGSEA. The CDR3 extends over 19 amino acids. The CDR3 region has the DNA TGCAGCGCCAGAGGGGCGGCGGGAGGGACCCCTAGCTCCTACAATGAGCAGTTCTTC. It translates to CSARGAAGGTPSSYNEQFF.

This clonotype was found a few times. CDR3: CASSLRTGGYSSYEQYF. CDR3 DNA: TGTGCCAGCAGCTTACGAACAGGGGGCTATAGCTCCTACGAGCAGTACTTC. The rearrangement links TRBV13 to TRBJ2-7; 9 bases align to TRBD1. This CDR3 is 17 amino acids long. Germline CDR1 PRHDT, CDR2 FYEKMQ (reference sequence). Trimming removed 2 bases from V and 0 bases from J; junction bases left unmatched: 8.

Many counts were recorded for this clonotype. This chain links TRBV7-2 with TRBJ2-1; 10 bases are a match to TRBD2. With V trimmed by 1 base and J by 5 bases, 5 bases remained unmatched. The CDR3 extends over 16 amino acids. The V gene's germline CDR1 is SGHTA and CDR2 FQGNSA. The DNA for the CDR3 is TGTGCCAGCAGCTTAGTATCAACTAGCGGGAACAATGAGCAGTTCTTC. Translated, it gives CASSLVSTSGNNEQFF.

This chain links TRBV29-1 with TRBJ1-2; the D gene is possibly TRBD1 (6 bases). The CDR3 runs to 12 residues. Germline CDR1 and CDR2: SQVTM and ANQGSEA. The V end was cut by 6 bases, the J end by 2 bases, with 10 bases between. CDR3: CSVADSNYGYTF. The CDR3 bases are TGCAGCGTCGCGGACAGCAACTATGGCTACACCTTC.

The chain joins TRBV9 to TRBJ2-5; D remains ambiguous. Germline CDR1 reads SGDLS; CDR2 reads YYNGEE. This CDR3 has 11 residues. V was clipped by 7 bases and J by 4 bases, with 8 bases between them. CDR3 sequence reads: CASGPAETQYF. CDR3 DNA sequence: TGTGCCAGCGGCCCCGCAGAGACCCAGTACTTC.

In this sample, this clonotype turned up once. The chain is built from TRBV11-3 and TRBJ2-7; a possible D gene is TRBD1 (6 bases). The CDR3 spans 15 residues. CDR1 is SGHNT, CDR2 YENEEA, per germline. With 5 bases removed from V and 0 bases from J, the gap between germline ends came to 14 bases. This CDR3 is CASSRGQPSSYEQYF. CDR3 nucleotides: TGTGCCAGCAGCCGCGGACAGCCCAGCTCCTACGAGCAGTACTTC.

The genes are TRBV20-1 and TRBJ2-2; TRBD1 or TRBD2 may be the D gene (5 bases each). The germline CDR1 and CDR2 sequences are DFQATT and SNEGSKA (reference sequence). The CDR3 length is 16 residues. Trimming took 0 bases from V and 4 from J, leaving 15 bases between them. The CDR3 region has the DNA TGCAGTGCTAGAGATCCTGGGTGGGGGATCACCGGGGAGCTGTTTTTT. Its translation: CSARDPGWGITGELFF.

This clonotype appeared a few times. The J gene is TRBJ1-2, the V gene TRBV12-3 or TRBV12-4, with 8 bases aligning to TRBD1. This CDR3 has 15 amino acids. The J segment lost 0 bases and the V segment lost 6 bases, leaving 6 bases of the junction unmatched. The CDR3 sequence is CASRATGVPNYGYTF. The CDR3 bases are TGTGCCAGCAGGGCGACAGGGGTACCTAACTATGGCTACACCTTC.

In this sample, this clonotype turned up a few times. V usage is TRBV2 and J usage is TRBJ2-3; D gene ambiguous. The CDR3 sequence is 16 residues long. Germline CDR1 SNHLY, CDR2 FYNNEI. The V gene lost 5 bases and the J gene lost 6 bases, with 21 bases spanning the gap. The CDR3 DNA sequence: TGTGCCAGCAGTCCCCCTCGACGTCAAGCACGGGATACGCAGTATTTT. The encoded protein is CASSPPRRQARDTQYF.

This clonotype was seen many times. The rearrangement links TRBV6-1 to TRBJ1-5; 9 nucleotides match TRBD1. With 6 bases clipped from V and 0 bases from J, the junction kept 12 bases outside the gene matches. From germline, CDR1 is MNHNS and CDR2 SASEGT. The CDR3 extends over 18 amino acids. The CDR3 sequence: CASRPGTGPIGSNQPQHF. The CDR3 DNA reads TGTGCCAGCAGGCCCGGGACAGGGCCCATCGGTAGCAATCAGCCCCAGCATTTT.

Concerning this clonotype: Since no conserved phenylalanine or tryptophan closes the CDR3, a read error is the likely cause. The limits of the CDR3 on the DNA are not certain, so only TCRdb's listed CDR3 is given. The chain recombines TRBV6-2 or TRBV6-3 with TRBJ2-7; the D call in the table, TRBD1, was not verified against the DNA. The CDR3 sequence runs 12 residues, both termini included. Per the germline V gene, CDR1 is MNHEY and CDR2 is SVGEGT. CDR3 sequence: CASGDRRTGSII.

The chain employs TRBV20-1 and TRBJ2-5, with 13 bases identical to TRBD2. The V gene end was trimmed by 7 bases and the J gene end by 4 bases; junction bases not matched to a gene: 6. The CDR3 has 14 amino acids. The germline V gene has CDR1 DFQATT and CDR2 SNEGSKA (reference sequence). This chain's CDR3 is CSGTLAGGVETQYF. In nucleotides, the CDR3 is TGCAGTGGGACACTAGCGGGGGGGGTAGAGACCCAGTACTTC.

The chain is built from TRBV29-1 and TRBJ2-1, with D unresolved. V lost 6 bases, J lost 0 bases, and 6 bases lay in between. Per germline, CDR1 SQVTM and CDR2 ANQGSEA. CDR3 length: 12 residues. CDR3 sequence (DNA): TGCAGCGTCGGTAGCTCCTACAATGAGCAGTTCTTC. It translates to CSVGSSYNEQFF.

The V call is TRBV5-1, the J call TRBJ2-5; tentative D call: TRBD2 (7 bases). This CDR3 is 12 amino acids long. Germline-derived CDR1 and CDR2 are SGHRS and YFSETQ. Trimming left V 6 bases short and J 5 bases short, with 11 bases between. The CDR3 sequence is CASTGGLETQYF. The CDR3 DNA reads TGCGCCAGCACCGGGGGGCTGGAGACCCAGTACTTC.

This clonotype was observed a handful of times. The chain couples TRBV6-6 to TRBJ2-1; D is unresolved. The V gene's germline CDR1 is MNHNY and CDR2 SVGAGI (reference sequence). The CDR3 sequence is 14 residues long. V gave up 5 bases and J gave up 3 bases, with 11 bases separating them. The CDR3 spells CASSDGQVYNEQFF. The CDR3 DNA follows: TGTGCCAGCAGTGACGGGCAGGTCTACAATGAGCAGTTCTTC.

In its sample, this clonotype was seen a few times. The chain uses TRBV3-1 and TRBJ2-2; 8 bases align to TRBD1. The CDR3 extends over 13 amino acids. In germline, CDR1 is LGHDT, CDR2 YNNKEL (reference sequence). V was clipped by 6 bases and J by 8 bases; unmatched bases: 5. The CDR3 DNA is TGTGCCAGCAGACTCCAGGGGGCTGGGGAGCTGTTTTTT. Residues: CASRLQGAGELFF.

This clonotype was recorded a few times. The chain links TRBV12-3 or TRBV12-4 to TRBJ2-3; TRBD2 agrees at 7 bases. V shed 2 bases, J shed 1 base, and the junction held 3 bases outside the gene matches. This CDR3 comprises 15 residues. CDR3: CASSLSGDGTDTQYF. DNA for the CDR3: TGTGCCAGCAGTTTAAGCGGGGATGGCACAGATACGCAGTATTTT.

This sequence joins TRBV28 and TRBJ2-7; TRBD2 aligns across 10 bases. Losses at the gene ends were 2 bases for V and 1 base for J; bases not matched to a gene: 17. This CDR3 has 20 amino acids. Germline V gene data show CDR1 as MDHEN and CDR2 as SYDVKM. CDR3 sequence: CASSLPRTAGGPMGSYEQYF. DNA of the CDR3: TGTGCCAGCAGTTTACCTCGGACAGCGGGAGGGCCAATGGGATCCTACGAGCAGTACTTC.

The V call is TRBV5-1, the J call TRBJ2-7; maybe TRBD1 (6 bases). The V gene's germline CDR1 is SGHRS and CDR2 YFSETQ. Trimming took off 3 bases at V and 9 bases at J, with 19 bases between the two ends. This CDR3 spans 14 amino acids. CDR3 residues: CASSWETGPLRQYF. CDR3 DNA sequence: TGCGCCAGCAGCTGGGAGACAGGTCCCTTAAGGCAGTACTTC.

The CDR3 sequence: CATSRGVIAQGAGPDTQYF. The DNA of the CDR3 is TGTGCCACCAGCAGAGGGGTCATTGCCCAGGGGGCCGGGCCAGATACGCAGTATTTT. V and J are TRBV15 and TRBJ2-3; 8 positions agree with TRBD1. Per germline, CDR1 LNHNV and CDR2 YYDKDF (reference sequence). The CDR3 length is 19 residues. V gave up 1 base and J gave up 4 bases; unmatched junction bases: 16.

This clonotype was detected a few times. The J gene is TRBJ2-5, the V gene TRBV7-9; TRBD2 agrees at 8 bases. Germline V gene sequence: CDR1 SEHNR, CDR2 FQNEAQ (reference sequence). With V trimmed by 1 base and J by 1 base, 5 bases remained unmatched. The CDR3 totals 16 residues. The CDR3 loop reads CASSLGAGVFQETQYF. The CDR3 nucleotides are TGTGCCAGCAGCTTAGGAGCGGGGGTATTCCAAGAGACCCAGTACTTC.